This T cell receptor (beta chain) was obtained from a study of T cell changes during pregnancy in multiple sclerosis. Generated by immunoSEQ multiplex PCR, the TCRdb table keeps only in-frame clones and is missing some. The sample includes under 100,000 clones, 90% to 95% of them seen just once. The CDR3 covers 16 residues. Trimming cost V 0 bases and J 4 bases, with 13 bases left between them. From germline, CDR1 is PRHDT and CDR2 FYEKMQ (reference sequence). This clone showed up just a few times. The chain has TRBV13 and TRBJ2-1; the D gene is possibly TRBD2 (7 bases). This receptor was taken from a female donor with multiple sclerosis, enrolled in a pregnancy study. Specimen: peripheral blood, collected in the second trimester of pregnancy. CDR3 residues: CASSLGGRGAYNEQFF. The CDR3 DNA sequence: TGTGCCAGCAGCTTAGGCGGACGGGGGGCATACAATGAGCAGTTCTTC.